Each of the 2 T cell receptor beta chains below was sequenced from the same sample in a study of somatic mutations in cytotoxic T cells in rheumatoid arthritis. Using immunoSEQ multiplex PCR, the repertoire was profiled, and TCRdb retains in-frame clones only, with some absent. The sample lists around 15,000 clones, 60% to 85% seen once, with 6% to 8.5% in the top ten. Source material: CD8+ T cells sorted from blood. The receptor set was obtained from an adult with rheumatoid arthritis.

The rearrangement joins TRBV9 to TRBJ1-2, with D perhaps matching TRBD1 (6 bases). V lost 0 bases and J lost 3, with 21 bases in between. The CDR3 consists of 18 residues. In germline, CDR1 is SGDLS, CDR2 YYNGEE. CDR3 nucleotide sequence: TGTGCCAGCAGCGTAGACCTACACGAGCAGGGGACCGACTATGGCTACACCTTC. Its protein product is CASSVDLHEQGTDYGYTF.

The V call is TRBV10-3, the J call TRBJ2-2; 7 bases fit TRBD2. This CDR3 is 16 amino acids long. V was pared by 6 bases and J by 3 bases, with 10 bases of the junction left unmatched. Germline V gene data show CDR1 as ENHRY and CDR2 as SYGVKD. The CDR3 nucleotides read TGTGCCATCAGCCGAGGGAGGGAATCTGACACCGGGGAGCTGTTTTTT. Translation gives CAISRGRESDTGELFF.